The following is a T cell receptor beta chain sequence with its context. The target antigen is unknown. TCRdb reprocessed the 5' RACE reads and keeps a single row for each CDR3 protein, giving no DNA. Found here are some 440,000 distinct CDR3 sequences; the top ten clones hold approximately 1.4%. This sample stems from a study of T cells expressing NK-cell markers. Study background: The TCR beta repertoires were obtained from sorted CD3+CD56+NKG2C+, CD3+CD56+NKG2C- and CD3+CD56-NKG2C+ T cells. Sequencing covered eight donors, seven HCMV-seropositive and one seronegative.

This CDR3 spans 15 amino acids. Notes on the study in general: It remained uncertain whether the expanded NKG2C+ T cell clones were specific for HCMV antigens.

The sequenced sample was blood T cells: a sorted CD56 or NKG2C T cell subset, CD4+ or CD8+ T cells, or bulk PBMC T cells (not recorded which). V is TRBV12-3 or TRBV12-4 and J is TRBJ1-3. The sequence derives from a woman aged 45 to 65 in good health. This chain's CDR3 is CASSIDLRSGNTIYF.